This T cell receptor beta chain was sequenced during a study of shared clonotypes between healthy human individuals (dated by TCRdb to 2020 to 2022). As for the study more broadly: A couple of women and three men aged 18 to 49 years were included in the cohort. Per donor, leukapheresis produced somewhere between about 0.85 and 9.5 billion PBMCs. For each donor, three plates each were used for CD4 naive and CD4 memory, two plates were used for CD8 naive, and one plate was used for CD8 memory. To estimate repertoire size and how much clonotype sharing occurs between individuals, the study deeply sequenced the blood TCR repertoires of roughly 5 healthy adults. Libraries were prepared and TCR repertoires were sequenced by different laboratories using diverse techniques, in order to increase sequencing depth and limit assay-specific biases.

The donors were healthy, HIV-negative adults with no recently reported acute infections or vaccinations. All donors were Caucasian adults living in Nashville, Tennessee, USA. Magnetic negative selection was used to enrich CD4+ T cells, after which naive cells were positively selected on CD45RA and the negative fraction became the memory subset. Blood was obtained by leukapheresis, after which PBMCs were separated by Ficoll-Histopaque density gradient centrifugation and cryopreserved in liquid nitrogen vapor phase. Purity and quantity of every magnetically sorted T cell population were checked by analytical flow cytometry. Genomic DNA was isolated from every sorted fraction and measured by UV absorbance on a Nanodrop 2000c. Using the deep immunoSEQ assay, multiplex PCR amplified TCR CDR3 regions from genomic DNA. Extracted genomic DNA from each cell subset was spread evenly across all wells of several immunoSEQ 96-well plates, with each plate serving as a replicate. For sorted subsets, about 200 ng genomic DNA, equal to tens of thousands of T cell genomes, was loaded into each replicate PCR. Purified libraries were measured with a Qubit 3.0 fluorometer, size-checked on a Bioanalyzer 2100, and measured again with the KAPA Library Quantification kit. Every immunoSEQ 96-well plate was sequenced on a dedicated single-read 150-cycle Illumina NextSeq 550 flow cell. The authors' analysis ran thus. Because only junctional sequences without quality scores were contained in the immunoSEQ output, filtering matching that applied to full-length reads could not be performed. To assign V/J genes and CDR3, sequences were annotated against IMGT germline references using PyIR, a Python wrapper for IgBLAST v1.9. Reads were filtered out if the reads had weak V/J assignments (E-value above 1e-6), no CDR3, stop codons, out-of-frame junctions, or ambiguous translated residues. V3J clonotypes were defined by identical inferred V gene, J gene, and CDR3 amino acid sequence. Percentage overlap between repertoires was computed as shared unique clonotypes divided by the size of the smaller repertoire. Richness of each repertoire was evaluated using RTK rarefaction, the Chao1 estimator, and Recon v2.1 estimates of unobserved clonotypes. For all TCRbeta clonotypes obtained by the gDNA method from several donors, generation probabilities were computed with OLGA. TCRdb limited this immuneACCESS table to in-frame rearrangements with V and J called. A share of clones is missing; checked studies link under half to unresolved V genes, and the rest is unexplained. From that table come the V and J calls and clone size; the DNA was used to work out D and trimming. This sample gives about 730,000 clones in total; just under 75% of them show up just once. About 1.7% of the sample is taken by the ten largest.

The CDR3 goes from the cysteine to the phenylalanine over 15 residues. Just the 45-base CDR3 DNA is kept, in frame starting at base 1. Via the germline V gene, CDR1 is SGDLS and CDR2 YYNGEE. Trimming removed 4 bases from V and 2 bases from J; the gene matches leave 7 bases unexplained. Paper-wide results and their limitations: Pairwise subsampling led to the expectation that sequencing depth would affect the degree of clonotype sharing among donors. Higher generation probabilities were observed for clonotypes shared by all four sorted-subset donors than for non-shared clonotypes. Only blood was sampled, and tissue TCR repertoires likely differ from those in blood. Rarefaction of sorted-subset datasets indicated incomplete sequencing despite the large sequencing depth. Sharing across a few donors was observed for 4.5% to 6.5% of naive CD4, under 4% of naive CD8, around 2.5% of memory CD4, and approximately 0.41% of memory CD8 clonotypes. The genetic and exposure-history diversity represented was limited by the small number of donors. Larger estimated clonotype richness was generally found for naive subsets than for memory subsets.

Details on this clone: It has no known antigen specificity. No qualities accompany the bases; no much larger clone lies one base away.

This TCR was sampled from a young woman in good health. Sequencing input: memory CD4+ T cells sorted from blood. The cell subset or site label corresponds to: CD45RA-negative fraction. This receptor chain uses TRBV9 and TRBJ1-2, and TRBD1 aligns with 8 junction nucleotides. The nucleotide sequence is given as TGTGCCAGCAGCTCAACGACAGGGGCAAACTATGGCTACACCTTC. It encodes CASSSTTGANYGYTF.